These 6 T cell receptor beta chains were sequenced from one sample in a study of blood T cell repertoires in COVID-19. Method: immunoSEQ multiplex PCR; TCRdb's copy keeps in-frame clones and lacks some. The table lists tens of thousands of clones, roughly 78% of them singletons. Sequenced input: peripheral blood. These receptors originate from a human donor in a cohort sampled during active COVID-19.

The genes are TRBV4-1 and TRBJ2-4; 11 bases are a match to TRBD1. CDR3 length equals 16 residues. CDR1 and CDR2 from the germline V gene are MGHRA and YSYEKL. J lost 5 bases, V lost 1 base, and 4 bases had no gene match. Written as DNA, the CDR3 is TGCGCCAGCAGCCAAGGGACAGGGGGCTGGGAAAACATTCAGTACTTC. The encoded protein is CASSQGTGGWENIQYF.

This chain links TRBV7-8 with TRBJ2-1; possibly TRBD1 for D (6 bases). CDR3 length: 14 amino acids. The V gene lost 5 bases and the J gene lost 3 bases, with 11 bases spanning the gap. CDR1 and CDR2 from the germline V gene are SGHVS and FQNEAQ. DNA of the CDR3: TGTGCCAGCAGCCCCACGGACAGCTACAATGAGCAGTTCTTC. It encodes CASSPTDSYNEQFF.

The chain combines TRBV10-3 with TRBJ1-5; weak D call: TRBD1 (5 bases). Trimming cost V 6 bases and J 1 base, with 10 bases left between them. Germline assignment: CDR1 ENHRY and CDR2 SYGVKD. This CDR3 is built from 14 residues. Here the CDR3 reads CAISGRGSNQPQHF. The CDR3 DNA follows: TGTGCCATCAGCGGACGGGGGAGCAATCAGCCCCAGCATTTT.

This chain links TRBV5-6 with TRBJ2-3, with D tentatively TRBD2 (5 bases). The V end lost 1 base, the J end lost 6 bases, and 18 bases lay between the germline ends. CDR1 SGHDT and CDR2 YYEEEE come from the germline V gene. The CDR3 covers 16 residues. CDR3 residues: CASSLSFTGEGDTQYF. CDR3 coding DNA: TGTGCCAGCAGCTTGTCCTTTACGGGCGAGGGCGATACGCAGTATTTT.

The rearrangement links TRBV18 to TRBJ1-1; the D gene is possibly TRBD1 (5 bases). Germline V gene data show CDR1 as KGHSH and CDR2 as LQKENI. V was clipped by 6 bases and J by 8 bases, with 16 bases between them. The CDR3 length is 13 residues. This CDR3 reads CASSKEEGTEAFF. CDR3 nucleotide sequence: TGTGCCAGCTCTAAGGAGGAGGGGACCGAAGCTTTCTTT.

The chain has TRBV7-3 and TRBJ2-6; TRBD2 agrees at 7 bases. Germline loops: CDR1 SGHTA, CDR2 FQGTGA. The CDR3 extends over 16 amino acids. Losses at the gene ends were 0 bases for V and 2 bases for J; bases not matched to a gene: 1. The DNA of the CDR3 is TGTGCCAGCAGCTTAACGGGGAGGGCTGGGGCCAACGTCCTGACTTTC. Translation: CASSLTGRAGANVLTF.